This T cell receptor (beta chain) originates from a study of T-cell memory formation after mild COVID-19. A single record per CDR3 protein comes from TCRdb applying MiXCR to the 5' RACE reads. The repertoire holds a few hundred thousand distinct CDR3 sequences, with over 15% as singletons. The V end lost 5 bases, the J end lost 4 bases, and 9 bases lay between the germline ends. The CDR3 is made up of 14 amino acids. Germline-derived CDR1 and CDR2 are PRHDT and FYEKMQ (reference sequence). This clonotype was sampled from a young man who had mild COVID-19 (a few samples of this study predate the infection). Cell type and time point are not known. This chain connects TRBV13 to TRBJ2-6; D is unresolved. Material: PBMCs or a T cell subset sorted from them (not recorded which). CDR3 coding DNA: TGTGCCAGCAGCGCCTTCCCCGGGGCCAACGTCCTGACTTTC. It is translated as CASSAFPGANVLTF.